The 19 T cell receptor beta chains in this list originate from one sample, sequenced in a study of blood T cell repertoires in COVID-19. The data were produced by immunoSEQ multiplex PCR, yet TCRdb's version contains in-frame clones alone and is incomplete. Among 100,000 to 120,000 clones listed, around 90% were seen once. The sample comprised peripheral blood. These receptors came from a woman aged 50 to 60 with acute or convalescent COVID-19.

The chain is built from TRBV27 and TRBJ2-4; 9 bases align to TRBD2. The germline CDR1 and CDR2 sequences are MNHEY and SMNVEV (reference sequence). This CDR3 region has 16 residues. The junction had 3 bases not matched to a gene; V was cut back by 3 bases and J by 0 bases. For the CDR3, the DNA is TGTGCCAGCAGTTTGACAGCGGGGGGAGCCAAAAACATTCAGTACTTC. Its protein product is CASSLTAGGAKNIQYF.

This sequence joins TRBV18 and TRBJ1-1; D gene uncertain. Germline V gives CDR1 KGHSH, CDR2 LQKENI. This CDR3 spans 13 amino acids. The V and J ends lost 1 base and 5 bases respectively, with 8 bases between them. The CDR3 region has the DNA TGTGCCAGCTCACCACAGGGAGGTACTGAAGCTTTCTTT. This encodes CASSPQGGTEAFF.

The chain is built from TRBV10-1 and TRBJ2-7; unclear D gene. Germline-derived CDR1 and CDR2 are WNHNN and SYGVQD (reference sequence). The CDR3 spans 14 residues. The germline V and J ends were trimmed by 2 bases and 2 bases, with 10 bases remaining between them. Here the CDR3 DNA reads TGCGCCAGCAGTGAGAGTTACGGTACCTACGAGCAGTACTTC. Protein sequence: CASSESYGTYEQYF.

This chain connects TRBV4-1 to TRBJ1-1; a possible D gene is TRBD1 (5 bases). The length of the CDR3 is 15 residues. The germline gives CDR1 MGHRA, CDR2 YSYEKL. The V and J ends lost 1 base and 11 bases respectively, with 20 bases between them. CDR3: CASSQATGEIPRAFF. CDR3 DNA sequence: TGCGCCAGCAGCCAAGCCACAGGAGAGATTCCTCGGGCTTTCTTT.

The chain carries TRBV11-3 and TRBJ2-1; a possible D gene is TRBD2 (6 bases). The CDR3 extends over 15 amino acids. The V gene's germline CDR1 is SGHNT and CDR2 YENEEA. V lost 5 bases, J lost 8 bases, and 19 bases lay in between. For the CDR3, the DNA is TGTGCCAGCAGCCCCCGGGACTCTGCTGGGGATGAGCAGTTCTTC. Its translation is CASSPRDSAGDEQFF. Using reference TRBV11-3 and TRBJ2-1 for the parts outside the CDR3, the full variable domain is EAGVVQSPRYKIIEKKQPVAFWCNPISGHNTLYWYLQNLGQGPELLIRYENEEAVDDSQLPKDRFSAERLKGVDSTLKIQPAELGDSAVYLCASSPRDSAGDEQFFGPGTRLTVL.

The chain employs TRBV6-2 or TRBV6-3 and TRBJ2-5; maybe TRBD1 (6 bases). The germline V and J ends were trimmed by 4 bases and 3 bases, with 12 bases remaining between them. There are 14 residues in the CDR3. Germline V gives CDR1 MNHEY, CDR2 SVGEGT. CDR3 in DNA: TGTGCCAGCAGTTTTCGCCCAGGGGAAGAGACCCAGTACTTC. It encodes CASSFRPGEETQYF.

The chain carries TRBV5-8 and TRBJ2-2; 8 bases map to TRBD2. Germline-derived CDR1 and CDR2 are SGHTS and YDEGEE. The J segment lost 1 base and the V segment lost 2 bases, leaving 4 bases of the junction unmatched. This CDR3 is built from 16 residues. The CDR3 nucleotides are TGTGCCAGCAGCTTCTGGAGCGGGAGGAACACCGGGGAGCTGTTTTTT. Encoded protein: CASSFWSGRNTGELFF.

CDR3 in DNA: TGTGCCAGCAGCTTAGGAGCGCCTCTGGATACGCAGTATTTT. Its translation is CASSLGAPLDTQYF. The chain couples TRBV11-3 to TRBJ2-3, with D hard to call. The V gene's germline CDR1 is SGHNT and CDR2 YENEEA. This CDR3 spans 14 amino acids. V was clipped by 1 base and J by 6 bases, with 11 bases between them.

Here the CDR3 reads CASSEGQLGISNQPQHF. CDR3 sequence (DNA): TGTGCCAGCAGTGAGGGACAGCTGGGGATTAGCAATCAGCCCCAGCATTTT. The V call is TRBV6-2 or TRBV6-3, the J call TRBJ1-5; 7 positions agree with TRBD1. The CDR3 spans 17 residues. After removal of 5 bases from V and 0 bases from J, the junction contained 10 bases not matched to a gene. Per germline, CDR1 MNHEY and CDR2 SVGEGT.

The chain couples TRBV18 to TRBJ1-4; tentative D call: TRBD1 (6 bases). There are 13 residues in the CDR3. With 7 bases removed from V and 5 bases from J, the gap between germline ends came to 11 bases. Germline CDR1 reads KGHSH; CDR2 reads LQKENI. The CDR3 nucleotides are TGTGCCAGCTTACAGGGTTTGAATGAAAAACTGTTTTTT. Translating it yields CASLQGLNEKLFF. Combining the CDR3 with reference TRBV18 and TRBJ1-4 gives the whole variable domain NAGVMQNPRHLVRRRGQEARLRCSPMKGHSHVYWYRQLPEEGLKFMVYLQKENIIDESGMPKERFSAEFPKEGPSILRIQQVVRGDSAAYFCASLQGLNEKLFFGSGTQLSVL.

The V gene is TRBV2, the J gene TRBJ2-7; 13 positions match TRBD2. With 6 bases clipped from V and 5 bases from J, the junction kept 4 bases outside the gene matches. The V gene's germline CDR1 is SNHLY and CDR2 FYNNEI. This CDR3 spans 14 amino acids. The DNA for the CDR3 is TGTGCCAGCAGCGGGACTAGCGGGATCGACGAGCAGTACTTC. Amino acid sequence: CASSGTSGIDEQYF.

This clone appeared a single time. CDR3 nucleotides: TGCGCCAGCAGCCAAGAGGGACTAGCGGGTGCAACCCAGTACTTC. Amino acid sequence: CASSQEGLAGATQYF. The V and J genes are TRBV4-1 and TRBJ2-5; 12 nucleotides agree with TRBD2. The V and J ends lost 0 bases and 8 bases, in that order; junction bases with no gene match: 4. The germline gives CDR1 MGHRA, CDR2 YSYEKL. CDR3 length equals 15 residues.

About this clone itself: Possible read error: a much larger clone is one base away. V gene TRBV28 combines with J gene TRBJ1-5; 7 bases are a match to TRBD1. J lost 2 bases, V lost 4 bases, and 8 bases had no gene match. Germline V gene lookup returns CDR1 MDHEN and CDR2 SYDVKM. The CDR3 loop spans 16 amino acids. CDR3 DNA sequence: TGTGCCAGCAGTTCCACCACAGGGGTTCGCAATCAGCCCCAGCATTTT. Amino acid sequence: CASSSTTGVRNQPQHF.

The chain combines TRBV28 with TRBJ2-1, with D perhaps TRBD2 (5 bases). The CDR3 runs 12 residues. Germline lookup yields CDR1 MDHEN and CDR2 SYDVKM. V was cut by 0 bases and J by 9 bases, with 6 bases left in between. The CDR3 nucleotides are TGTGCCAGCAGTTTATGGGGGAGTGAGCAGTTCTTC. It encodes CASSLWGSEQFF.

This chain uses TRBV5-1 with TRBJ1-3; a possible D gene is TRBD1 (5 bases). CDR3 length: 16 residues. The germline V gene encodes CDR1 SGHRS and CDR2 YFSETQ. The germline V and J ends were trimmed by 0 bases and 0 bases, with 10 bases remaining between them. The CDR3 is CASSLDGGSSGNTIYF. The CDR3 DNA sequence: TGCGCCAGCAGCTTGGACGGGGGGTCCTCTGGAAACACCATATATTTT.

The rearrangement links TRBV6-5 to TRBJ1-4; D not certain. The V and J ends lost 6 bases and 3 bases respectively, with 11 bases between them. The CDR3 runs 14 residues. Germline V gene sequence: CDR1 MNHEY, CDR2 SVGAGI. The CDR3 sequence: CASSPGKSNEKLFF. The DNA of the CDR3 is TGTGCCAGCAGCCCGGGGAAGTCTAATGAAAAACTGTTTTTT.

The chain couples TRBV5-1 to TRBJ1-2; TRBD1 matches at 8 bases. V shed 4 bases, J shed 3 bases, and the junction held 5 bases outside the gene matches. The CDR3 totals 14 residues. Germline CDR1 SGHRS, CDR2 YFSETQ. The CDR3 coding sequence is TGCGCCAGCAGCACTGGACAGGGTCACTATGGCTACACCTTC. Translating it yields CASSTGQGHYGYTF.

The rearrangement links TRBV5-1 to TRBJ2-1; 9 bases agree with TRBD1. V trimming: 4 bases; J trimming: 10 bases; junction bases outside the gene matches: 3. The CDR3 totals 12 residues. The germline CDR1 and CDR2 sequences are SGHRS and YFSETQ. In DNA, the CDR3 is TGCGCCAGCAGCATGGGACAGGGCGAGCAGTTCTTC. It codes for CASSMGQGEQFF.

The chain recombines TRBV18 with TRBJ2-3; possibly TRBD2 for D (7 bases). Germline-derived CDR1 and CDR2 are KGHSH and LQKENI. The germline V and J ends were trimmed by 4 bases and 1 base, with 12 bases remaining between them. This CDR3 region has 15 residues. The DNA for the CDR3 is TGTGCCAGCTCACGGAGGGGGGGTCGCACAGATACGCAGTATTTT. Protein: CASSRRGGRTDTQYF.